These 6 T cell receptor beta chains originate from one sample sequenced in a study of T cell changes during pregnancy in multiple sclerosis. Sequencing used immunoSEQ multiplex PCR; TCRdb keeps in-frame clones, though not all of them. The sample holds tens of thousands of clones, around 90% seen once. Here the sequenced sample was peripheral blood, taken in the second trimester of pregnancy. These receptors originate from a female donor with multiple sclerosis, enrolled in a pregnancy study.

This chain's CDR3 is CAISEGPIEADTQYF. The CDR3, as DNA: TGTGCCATCAGTGAAGGCCCGATAGAGGCAGATACGCAGTATTTT. The chain uses TRBV10-3 and TRBJ2-3; D uncertain. Trimming left V 3 bases short and J 4 bases short, with 14 bases between. Germline loops: CDR1 ENHRY, CDR2 SYGVKD. The CDR3 length is 15 residues.

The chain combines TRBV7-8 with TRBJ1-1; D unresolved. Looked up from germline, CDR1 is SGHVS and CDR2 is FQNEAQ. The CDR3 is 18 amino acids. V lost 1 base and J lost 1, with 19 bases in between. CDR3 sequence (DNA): TGTGCCAGCAGCTTAGTGTCCGGGGATCATATACAGAACACTGAAGCTTTCTTT. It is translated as CASSLVSGDHIQNTEAFF. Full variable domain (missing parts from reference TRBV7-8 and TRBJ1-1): GAGVSQSPRYKVAKRGQDVALRCDPISGHVSLFWYQQALGQGPEFLTYFQNEAQLDKSGLPSDRFFAERPEGSVSTLKIQRTQQEDSAVYLCASSLVSGDHIQNTEAFFGQGTRLTVV.

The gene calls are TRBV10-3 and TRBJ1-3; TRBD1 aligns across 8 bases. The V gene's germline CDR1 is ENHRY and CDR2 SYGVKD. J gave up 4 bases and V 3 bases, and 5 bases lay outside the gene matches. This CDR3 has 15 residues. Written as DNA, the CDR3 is TGTGCCATCAGTGACAGGGGGCTCAGAGGAAACACCATATATTTT. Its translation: CAISDRGLRGNTIYF.

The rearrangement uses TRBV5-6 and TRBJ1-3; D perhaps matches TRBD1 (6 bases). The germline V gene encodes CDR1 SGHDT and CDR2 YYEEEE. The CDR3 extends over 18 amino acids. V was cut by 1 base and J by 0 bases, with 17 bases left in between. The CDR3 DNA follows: TGTGCCAGCAGCTTGTTTCTCCCGGACAGCTACTCTGGAAACACCATATATTTT. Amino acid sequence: CASSLFLPDSYSGNTIYF. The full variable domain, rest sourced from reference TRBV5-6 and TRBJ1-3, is DAGVTQSPTHLIKTRGQQVTLRCSPKSGHDTVSWYQQALGQGPQFIFQYYEEEERQRGNFPDRFSGHQFPNYSSELNVNALLLGDSALYLCASSLFLPDSYSGNTIYFGEGSWLTVV.

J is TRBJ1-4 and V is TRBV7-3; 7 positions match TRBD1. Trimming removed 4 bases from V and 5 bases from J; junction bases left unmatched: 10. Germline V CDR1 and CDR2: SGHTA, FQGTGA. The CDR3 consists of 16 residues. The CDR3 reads CASSSPPGQRNEKLFF. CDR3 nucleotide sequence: TGTGCCAGCAGCTCTCCACCGGGACAGAGAAATGAAAAACTGTTTTTT.

CDR3 bases: TGCGCCAGCAGCCAAGTAGGAGAGGGCGCCTATGGCTACACCTTC. It is translated as CASSQVGEGAYGYTF. This sequence joins TRBV4-1 and TRBJ1-2; no definite D call. This CDR3 comprises 15 residues. V lost 1 base and J lost 4, with 13 bases in between. Germline V lookup: CDR1 MGHRA, CDR2 YSYEKL.